The clone carrying this TCR beta chain showed up just a few times. What it recognizes is unknown. TCRdb reprocessed the RT-PCR reads with MiXCR, giving one entry per CDR3 protein. The profile shows hundreds of thousands of distinct CDR3 sequences, approximately 15% of them singletons. This entry comes from a study of response to subunit inactivated influenza vaccine. Study conclusions and caveats: Authors suggested that a seasonal influenza vaccination recruits few new T cells each time.

Unmatched junction bases numbered 2, after V lost 0 bases and J lost 1 base. Per the germline V gene, CDR1 is LGHNA and CDR2 is YNFKEQ. The CDR3 spans 16 residues. The clonotype comes from a man in his fifties or sixties who received an inactivated influenza vaccine. The chain recombines TRBV4-2 with TRBJ2-3; 9 nucleotides line up with TRBD2. The source material was CD4+ T cells sorted from PBMCs, sampled less than 30 months after vaccination. Here the CDR3 reads CASSQESSGGTDTQYF. CDR3 DNA: TGTGCCAGCAGCCAAGAGTCTAGCGGGGGCACAGATACGCAGTATTTT.